Listed below are T cell receptor beta chains from one sample, sequenced in a study of T-cell memory formation after mild COVID-19. TCRdb re-derived calls from the 5' RACE reads in MiXCR, one entry per CDR3 protein. The table shows approximately 200,000 distinct CDR3 sequences, with 16% occurring only once. Specimen: PBMCs or a T cell subset sorted from them (not recorded which). The receptors derive from an adult woman who had mild COVID-19 (a few samples of this study predate the infection). Cell type and time point are not known. CDR3s include the opening cysteine and the closing phenylalanine or tryptophan. Each record gives: CDR3 DNA, CDR3 protein, clone size, D gene, V gene, J gene. D genes are given only for firm matches. Not all rows give a size; the values are once, few, many and, for expanded clones, a class.

DNA: TGTGCCAGCACCCCCTTGGTGGGACAGGGGACCTACGAGCAGTACTTC
CDR3: CASTPLVGQGTYEQYF
size: -
D: TRBD1
V: TRBV6-1
J: TRBJ2-7

DNA: TGCGCCAGCAGCTTCCGGGGGGCGAGTACCTACAATGAGCAGTTCTTC
CDR3: CASSFRGASTYNEQFF
size: -
D: -
V: TRBV5-1
J: TRBJ2-1

DNA: TGTGCCAGCAGCTTCGGAAGGGAGGTAAATGAGCAGTTCTTC
CDR3: CASSFGREVNEQFF
size: few
D: -
V: TRBV5-5
J: TRBJ2-1

DNA: TGCAGCGTTGTCGCCGGGACGGCGAACACTGAAGCTTTCTTT
CDR3: CSVVAGTANTEAFF
size: few
D: -
V: TRBV29-1
J: TRBJ1-1

DNA: TGCGCCAGCAGCTTAACAGAACTCCCGGGGACCGGGGAGCTGTTTTTT
CDR3: CASSLTELPGTGELFF
size: few
D: -
V: TRBV5-1
J: TRBJ2-2

DNA: TGCAGCGCAAGACAGGGGGCCATTAACACCGGGGAGCTGTTTTTT
CDR3: CSARQGAINTGELFF
size: many
D: TRBD1
V: TRBV29-1
J: TRBJ2-2

DNA: TGTGCCTGGAGTTTCCTAGGATCTGAAGCTTTCTTT
CDR3: CAWSFLGSEAFF
size: -
D: -
V: TRBV30
J: TRBJ1-1

DNA: TGTGCCAGCAGCTTCCAGGACGCAGGAGCTTTCTTT
CDR3: CASSFQDAGAFF
size: -
D: -
V: TRBV11-2
J: TRBJ1-1

DNA: TGTGCCAGCACGACTAGCTTAAACGAGCAGTACTTC
CDR3: CASTTSLNEQYF
size: few
D: TRBD2
V: TRBV6-2/TRBV6-3
J: TRBJ2-7

DNA: TGTGCCAGCAGCCCAAAGGGCAGGGCTACGTACAATGAGCAGTTCTTC
CDR3: CASSPKGRATYNEQFF
size: few
D: -
V: TRBV7-3
J: TRBJ2-1

DNA: TGCAGCGTCGGGGACAGGGCCCCCACAGATACGCAGTATTTT
CDR3: CSVGDRAPTDTQYF
size: -
D: TRBD1
V: TRBV29-1
J: TRBJ2-3

DNA: TGTGCCAGCAGCTTATATCGGAACTATGGCTACACCTTC
CDR3: CASSLYRNYGYTF
size: few
D: -
V: TRBV7-9
J: TRBJ1-2

DNA: TGCGCCAGCAGCCGGGAGCCCTACGAGCAGTACTTC
CDR3: CASSREPYEQYF
size: many
D: -
V: TRBV5-1
J: TRBJ2-7

DNA: TGTGCCAGTAGTATATCGGGGATCCTAAAGGACACTGAAGCTTTCTTT
CDR3: CASSISGILKDTEAFF
size: -
D: -
V: TRBV19
J: TRBJ1-1

DNA: TGTGCCAGCAGTTTTTGGGCAGGGGTAAGCTTGTACAATGAGCAGTTCTTC
CDR3: CASSFWAGVSLYNEQFF
size: -
D: -
V: TRBV12-3/TRBV12-4
J: TRBJ2-1

DNA: TGTGCCAGCAGCGCAGCAGGAACCGGGACTCGACTCTACAATGAGCAGTTCTTC
CDR3: CASSAAGTGTRLYNEQFF
size: -
D: -
V: TRBV9
J: TRBJ2-1

DNA: TGCAGTGCCACAACAACAACAGGAGTAAATCAGCCCCAGCATTTT
CDR3: CSATTTTGVNQPQHF
size: few
D: -
V: TRBV20-1
J: TRBJ1-5

DNA: TGCGCCAGCAGGACAGGAGTGAATAGCAATCAGCCCCAGCATTTT
CDR3: CASRTGVNSNQPQHF
size: -
D: -
V: TRBV4-1
J: TRBJ1-5

DNA: TGTGCCACCAGCACAATATACAGGGACAGGTCCTACAATGAGCAGTTCTTC
CDR3: CATSTIYRDRSYNEQFF
size: -
D: TRBD1
V: TRBV15
J: TRBJ2-1

DNA: TGTGCCAGCAGTTACGGAGGGACTAGCGGGAGCATTCAGTACTTC
CDR3: CASSYGGTSGSIQYF
size: -
D: TRBD2
V: TRBV6-5
J: TRBJ2-4

DNA: TGTGCCAGCAGTCCCTCGGGGGGGCGGCAAGAGACCCAGTACTTC
CDR3: CASSPSGGRQETQYF
size: few
D: TRBD2
V: TRBV12-3/TRBV12-4
J: TRBJ2-5

DNA: TGTGCCAGCAGCCAAGAGACAGGGACGAATGAGCAGTTCTTC
CDR3: CASSQETGTNEQFF
size: few
D: TRBD1
V: TRBV14
J: TRBJ2-1

DNA: TGTGCCAGCAGTGAATTCTGGGGGCAGGGCACAGATACGCAGTATTTT
CDR3: CASSEFWGQGTDTQYF
size: -
D: -
V: TRBV25-1
J: TRBJ2-3

DNA: TGTGCCAGCAGTGTGCTGGAAGGGAGCCAAGAGACCCAGTACTTC
CDR3: CASSVLEGSQETQYF
size: many
D: -
V: TRBV2
J: TRBJ2-5

DNA: TGTGCCAGCAGCCCACACAGGGGATTGGAAAATGAGCAGTTCTTC
CDR3: CASSPHRGLENEQFF
size: few
D: TRBD1
V: TRBV7-8
J: TRBJ2-1

DNA: TGCAGTGCTAGTGCCTCGGCAGGGGGCCATGGCTACACCTTC
CDR3: CSASASAGGHGYTF
size: -
D: TRBD1
V: TRBV20-1
J: TRBJ1-2

DNA: TGCGCCAGCAGCAAAGGGGCTGCGACCAGCCCCAATGAGCAGTTCTTC
CDR3: CASSKGAATSPNEQFF
size: -
D: -
V: TRBV4-3
J: TRBJ2-1

DNA: TGTGCCAGCAGCCAGAATGACAGGGGGAGCACTGAAGCTTTCTTT
CDR3: CASSQNDRGSTEAFF
size: few
D: TRBD1
V: TRBV11-2
J: TRBJ1-1

DNA: TGCGCCAGCAGCTTGAAGCGGGGCACTGAAGCTTTCTTT
CDR3: CASSLKRGTEAFF
size: few
D: -
V: TRBV5-1
J: TRBJ1-1

DNA: TGCAGCGTTGCGGACAATCGGGGCACTGAAGCTTTCTTT
CDR3: CSVADNRGTEAFF
size: -
D: -
V: TRBV29-1
J: TRBJ1-1